Below, 22 T cell receptor beta chains from the same sample are listed, as sequenced in a study of T cell changes during pregnancy in multiple sclerosis. Clones were sequenced by immunoSEQ multiplex PCR, and TCRdb holds only the in-frame ones, with some missing. The sample contains approximately 41,000 clones, about 95% of which appear only once. The specimen comprised CD4+ T cells from peripheral blood mononuclear cells, sampled in the second trimester of pregnancy. These receptors were taken from a female donor with multiple sclerosis, enrolled in a pregnancy study.

This chain joins TRBV27 and TRBJ2-1, with 7 nucleotides matching TRBD1. Per germline, CDR1 MNHEY and CDR2 SMNVEV (reference sequence). The CDR3 totals 18 residues. V shed 5 bases, J shed 0 bases, and the junction held 13 bases outside the gene matches. CDR3 protein: CASSMSRGYRGSYNEQFF. For the CDR3, the DNA is TGTGCCAGCAGTATGAGCAGGGGCTACAGGGGCTCCTACAATGAGCAGTTCTTC.

This clone occurred a few times. The chain employs TRBV6-1 and TRBJ2-7, with D tentatively TRBD1 (6 bases). CDR1 and CDR2 (germline): MNHNS, SASEGT. The ends were cut back, 8 bases at V and 2 bases at J, with 16 bases in the middle. CDR3 length: 14 amino acids. Written as DNA, the CDR3 is TGTGCCAGCCTCCCCGGCAGGGGTCCCTACGAGCAGTACTTC. Translated, it gives CASLPGRGPYEQYF.

The gene calls are TRBV27 and TRBJ2-7; 10 bases align to TRBD2. In germline, CDR1 is MNHEY, CDR2 SMNVEV (reference sequence). The V and J ends lost 5 bases and 2 bases, in that order; junction bases with no gene match: 12. The length of the CDR3 is 17 residues. DNA for the CDR3: TGTGCCAGCAGTCCCTACCCACTAGCGGGGAGGACCTACGAGCAGTACTTC. Amino acids: CASSPYPLAGRTYEQYF.

The chain carries TRBV6-5 and TRBJ2-1; possible D gene TRBD2, 5 bases. CDR3 length: 15 amino acids. V was cut by 1 base and J by 3 bases, with 10 bases left in between. CDR1 MNHEY and CDR2 SVGAGI come from the germline V gene. CDR3 bases: TGTGCCAGCAGTTACTTGAGAGGGCGCTACAATGAGCAGTTCTTC. Protein: CASSYLRGRYNEQFF.

This clone occurred once. The V and J genes are TRBV19 and TRBJ1-1; D unclear. Germline CDR1 LNHDA, CDR2 SQIVND (reference sequence). Trimming took 5 bases from V and 0 from J, leaving 19 bases between them. This CDR3 is built from 17 residues. The CDR3: CASSPPPRVAMNTEAFF. Written as DNA, the CDR3 is TGTGCCAGTAGTCCTCCACCCCGGGTTGCGATGAACACTGAAGCTTTCTTT.

This chain links TRBV27 with TRBJ1-3; no clear D. The CDR3 is 14 residues long. Germline V gene data show CDR1 as MNHEY and CDR2 as SMNVEV (reference sequence). Between the trimmed V and J ends, which lost 8 bases and 0 bases, there was a span of 11 bases. DNA for the CDR3: TGTGCCAGCGGTTCGCCCAGCTCTGGAAACACCATATATTTT. It is translated as CASGSPSSGNTIYF.

This sequence joins TRBV2 and TRBJ2-3, with 7 bases fitting TRBD2. CDR3 size: 13 residues. V was pared by 6 bases and J by 6 bases, with 6 bases of the junction left unmatched. CDR1 and CDR2 from the germline V gene are SNHLY and FYNNEI. Here the CDR3 DNA reads TGTGCCAGCAGCGTGGCCGGGGGGGATACGCAGTATTTT. As protein: CASSVAGGDTQYF.

V and J are TRBV6-5 and TRBJ2-1; D might be TRBD1 (6 bases). Trimming stripped 5 bases from V and 9 bases from J, with 11 bases between. Germline V CDR1 and CDR2: MNHEY, SVGAGI. The CDR3 loop spans 12 amino acids. CDR3 loop: CASSLTGREQFF. CDR3 in DNA: TGTGCCAGCAGTCTTACAGGGCGTGAGCAGTTCTTC.

This chain's CDR3 is CASSLRLAGTEQYF. DNA for the CDR3: TGTGCCAGCAGCTTGCGGCTAGCGGGAACCGAGCAGTACTTC. This chain connects TRBV7-9 to TRBJ2-7; 9 bases map to TRBD2. The CDR3 is 14 residues long. Trimming took 3 bases from V and 6 from J; bases not matched to a gene: 6. Germline V lookup: CDR1 SEHNR, CDR2 FQNEAQ (reference sequence).

The CDR3 sequence is CASSLGGAGANVLTF. The CDR3 region has the DNA TGTGCCAGTAGTCTGGGAGGCGCTGGGGCCAACGTCCTGACTTTC. The chain has TRBV19 and TRBJ2-6, with D possibly TRBD2 on 6 matching bases. V lost 5 bases to trimming and J lost 2 bases, with 10 bases between them. The CDR3 totals 15 residues. Germline CDR1 and CDR2: LNHDA and SQIVND (reference sequence).

This chain links TRBV4-1 with TRBJ2-1; D call uncertain. The CDR3 extends over 15 amino acids. V shed 0 bases and J shed 5 bases, with 11 bases lying between them. Germline V gene lookup returns CDR1 MGHRA and CDR2 YSYEKL. The CDR3 is CASSQEARSNNEQFF. The CDR3 DNA reads TGCGCCAGCAGCCAAGAAGCGCGATCCAACAATGAGCAGTTCTTC.

This chain links TRBV4-3 with TRBJ1-2; D is undetermined. Per the germline V gene, CDR1 is LGHNA and CDR2 is YSLEER. The CDR3 length is 14 residues. V lost 1 base and J 6 bases, leaving 12 bases between the germline ends. CDR3 DNA: TGCGCCAGCAGCCAAGGTGAGGGATCGCATGGCTACACCTTC. It yields the protein CASSQGEGSHGYTF.

This chain joins TRBV30 and TRBJ1-4, with D perhaps matching TRBD1 (6 bases). Germline V gene data show CDR1 as GTSNPN and CDR2 as SVGIG (reference sequence). V was trimmed by 2 bases and J by 6 bases, leaving 19 bases between them. The CDR3 length is 16 residues. The chain's CDR3 is CAWSKSLGGKDEKLFF. The DNA for the CDR3 is TGTGCCTGGAGTAAATCTTTAGGGGGAAAGGATGAAAAACTGTTTTTT.

This chain links TRBV6-1 with TRBJ1-1; D may be TRBD1 (5 bases). Looked up from germline, CDR1 is MNHNS and CDR2 is SASEGT. This CDR3 spans 13 amino acids. Trimming left V 6 bases short and J 1 base short, with 9 bases between. The CDR3 DNA reads as TGTGCCAGCAGCGTACAGGCGAACACTGAAGCTTTCTTT. The encoded protein is CASSVQANTEAFF.

This chain uses TRBV29-1 with TRBJ2-2, with 11 nucleotides matching TRBD2. Germline CDR1 and CDR2: SQVTM and ANQGSEA. The CDR3 is made up of 16 amino acids. After removal of 7 bases from V and 5 bases from J, the junction contained 12 bases not matched to a gene. In nucleotides, the CDR3 is TGCAGCGCCACAAGGATAGCGGGGGGGCCTACCGGGGAGCTGTTTTTT. It translates to CSATRIAGGPTGELFF.

The chain couples TRBV28 to TRBJ2-7, with 11 bases lining up with TRBD2. V gave up 5 bases and J gave up 7 bases; unmatched junction bases: 10. Germline lookup yields CDR1 MDHEN and CDR2 SYDVKM. The CDR3 runs 15 residues. This CDR3 is CASSSISGRAEEQYF. The CDR3 DNA reads as TGTGCCAGCAGTAGTATTAGCGGGAGGGCCGAGGAGCAGTACTTC.

The J gene is TRBJ1-2, the V gene TRBV5-5, with D possibly TRBD1 on 6 matching bases. Looked up from germline, CDR1 is SGHKS and CDR2 is YYEKEE (reference sequence). Deletions cut 4 bases from V and 7 bases from J, with 17 bases between. The CDR3 length is 14 residues. The CDR3 DNA is TGTGCCAGCAGCCGTAATAACAGGGATGGTGGCTACACCTTC. Translated: CASSRNNRDGGYTF.

The gene calls are TRBV6-1 and TRBJ2-7; 7 bases map to TRBD2. This CDR3 has 13 residues. Germline assignment: CDR1 MNHNS and CDR2 SASEGT. The V gene end was trimmed by 3 bases and the J gene end by 6 bases; junction bases not matched to a gene: 5. CDR3 region: CASSDGRGGEQYF. CDR3 sequence (DNA): TGTGCCAGCAGTGATGGGAGGGGAGGCGAGCAGTACTTC.

The V call is TRBV5-8, the J call TRBJ1-2; TRBD1 matches 7 bases. The CDR3 contains 15 residues. V was clipped by 3 bases and J by 3 bases; unmatched bases: 8. CDR1 SGHTS and CDR2 YDEGEE come from the germline V gene. DNA of the CDR3: TGTGCCAGCAGCTCACAGGGGTTAGGGTACTATGGCTACACCTTC. Protein: CASSSQGLGYYGYTF. Complete variable domain (other parts from reference TRBV5-8 and TRBJ1-2): EAGVTQSPTHLIKTRGQQATLRCSPISGHTSVYWYQQALGLGLQFLLWYDEGEERNRGNFPPRFSGRQFPNYSSELNVNALELEDSALYLCASSSQGLGYYGYTFGSGTRLTVV.

The V and J genes are TRBV9 and TRBJ2-3; the match to TRBD2 covers 8 bases. Germline-derived CDR1 and CDR2 are SGDLS and YYNGEE. The CDR3 runs to 15 residues. J gave up 2 bases and V 4 bases, and 6 bases lay outside the gene matches. The CDR3 protein is CASSKTSGVTDTQYF. The CDR3 DNA sequence: TGTGCCAGCAGCAAAACTAGCGGAGTCACAGATACGCAGTATTTT.

The V call is TRBV27, the J call TRBJ2-1; a weak D match, TRBD1 (5 bases). Trimming left V 3 bases short and J 9 bases short, with 9 bases between. The CDR3 has 12 amino acids. Germline CDR1 MNHEY, CDR2 SMNVEV (reference sequence). DNA of the CDR3: TGTGCCAGCAGTTTGGCAGGGTCTGAGCAGTTCTTC. As protein: CASSLAGSEQFF.

V and J are TRBV21-1 and TRBJ2-1; the table's D call of TRBD2 was not tested on the DNA. TRBV21-1 is noted as a pseudogene. The CDR3 runs 11 residues. The CDR3 protein is CASSPFHEQFF. The CDR3, as DNA: TGTGCCAGCAGCCCCTTTCATGAGCAGTTCTTC.